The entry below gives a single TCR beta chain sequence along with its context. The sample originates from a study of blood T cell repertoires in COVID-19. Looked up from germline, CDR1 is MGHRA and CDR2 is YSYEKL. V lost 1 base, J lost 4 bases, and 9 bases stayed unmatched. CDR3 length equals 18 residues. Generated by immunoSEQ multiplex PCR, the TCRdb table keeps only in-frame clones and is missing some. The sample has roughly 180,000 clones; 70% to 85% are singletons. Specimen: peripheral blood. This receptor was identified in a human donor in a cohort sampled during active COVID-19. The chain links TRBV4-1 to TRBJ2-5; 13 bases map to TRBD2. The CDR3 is CASSQVTSGGAVLETQYF. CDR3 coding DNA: TGCGCCAGCAGCCAAGTTACTAGCGGGGGGGCGGTTCTAGAGACCCAGTACTTC.